This T cell receptor (beta chain) was identified in a study of identical twins. Findings and caveats of the study: A lower insertion count was a feature of abundant cord blood beta clonotypes, with no such feature in memory repertoires.

Germline trimming cut 5 bases from V and 7 bases from J; bases unmatched to any gene: 18. The CDR3 extends over 18 amino acids. Germline V gives CDR1 SGHAT, CDR2 FQNNGV. Only a few counts were recorded for this clonotype. Its antigen is not identified. cDNA molecules carried unique molecular identifiers, and template switching added a universal primer site. Each CDR3 protein gets one entry after TCRdb re-called the 5' RACE reads with MiXCR. The sample consists of nearly 650,000 distinct CDR3 sequences, around 7.4% of them appearing once. These data also featured in a second study, about yellow fever vaccine responses in identical twins.

This TCR was sampled from a woman aged 18 to 35 in good health. The V gene is TRBV11-2, the J gene TRBJ2-7; 12 nucleotides line up with TRBD2. The sequenced sample was PBMCs. This CDR3 is CASSPGPGTSGWPGEQYF. The CDR3 DNA sequence: TGTGCCAGCAGCCCAGGTCCCGGGACTAGCGGGTGGCCTGGGGAGCAGTACTTC.